This TCR beta chain comes out of a study of shared clonotypes between healthy human individuals. This CDR3 is built from 14 residues. The ends were cut back, 3 bases at V and 4 bases at J, with 10 bases in the middle. Germline CDR1 reads KGHSH; CDR2 reads LQKENI. Genomic DNA from each subset was divided evenly over several immunoSEQ plates. The assay was immunoSEQ multiplex PCR, and TCRdb's table has in-frame clones only and misses some. The table has approximately 500,000 clones, 90% to 96% seen once. Points on this clone: The sample has other DNA sequences that encode this CDR3 too.

The gene calls are TRBV18 and TRBJ2-1; D is undetermined. The sequencing input was naive CD4+ T cells sorted from blood. As for subset: CD45RA+ positively selected. The sequence came from a woman aged 25 to 39 in good health. This chain's CDR3 is CASSPVGVYNEQFF. DNA of the CDR3: TGTGCCAGCTCACCGGTTGGGGTGTACAATGAGCAGTTCTTC.